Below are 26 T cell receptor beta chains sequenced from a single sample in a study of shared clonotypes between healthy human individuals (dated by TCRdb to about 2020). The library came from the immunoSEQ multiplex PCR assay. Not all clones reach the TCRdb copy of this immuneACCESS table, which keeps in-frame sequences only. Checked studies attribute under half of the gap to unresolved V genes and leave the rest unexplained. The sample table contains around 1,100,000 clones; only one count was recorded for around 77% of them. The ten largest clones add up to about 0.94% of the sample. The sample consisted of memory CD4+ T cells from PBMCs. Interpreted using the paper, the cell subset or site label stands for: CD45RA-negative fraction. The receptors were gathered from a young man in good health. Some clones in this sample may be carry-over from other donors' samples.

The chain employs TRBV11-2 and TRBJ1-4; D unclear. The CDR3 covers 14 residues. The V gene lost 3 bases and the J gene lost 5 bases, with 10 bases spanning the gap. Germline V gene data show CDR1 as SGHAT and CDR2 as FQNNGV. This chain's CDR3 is CASSFSQANEKLFF. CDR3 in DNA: TGTGCCAGCAGCTTCTCCCAGGCGAATGAAAAACTGTTTTTT.

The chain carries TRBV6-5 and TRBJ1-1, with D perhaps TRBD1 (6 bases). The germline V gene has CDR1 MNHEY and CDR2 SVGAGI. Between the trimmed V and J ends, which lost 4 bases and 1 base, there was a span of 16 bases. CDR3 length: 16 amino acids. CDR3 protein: CASSSFRGARNTEAFF. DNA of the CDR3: TGTGCCAGCAGTTCCTTCAGGGGCGCGCGGAACACTGAAGCTTTCTTT.

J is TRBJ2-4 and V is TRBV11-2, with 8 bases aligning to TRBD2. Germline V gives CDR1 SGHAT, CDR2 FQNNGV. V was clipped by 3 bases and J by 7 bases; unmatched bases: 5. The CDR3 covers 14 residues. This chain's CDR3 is CASSFERLANIQYF. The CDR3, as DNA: TGTGCCAGCAGCTTCGAACGACTAGCGAACATTCAGTACTTC.

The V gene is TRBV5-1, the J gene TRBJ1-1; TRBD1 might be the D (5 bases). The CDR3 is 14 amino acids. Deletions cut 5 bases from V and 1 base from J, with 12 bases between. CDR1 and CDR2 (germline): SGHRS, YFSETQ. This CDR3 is CASRYQGPNTEAFF. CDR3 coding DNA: TGCGCCAGCAGATATCAGGGCCCGAACACTGAAGCTTTCTTT.

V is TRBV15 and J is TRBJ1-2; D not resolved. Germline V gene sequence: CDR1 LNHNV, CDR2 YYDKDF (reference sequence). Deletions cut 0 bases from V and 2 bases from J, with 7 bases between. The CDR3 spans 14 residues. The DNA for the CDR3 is TGTGCCACCAGCAGAGATGCCGGAAACTATGGCTACACCTTC. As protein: CATSRDAGNYGYTF.

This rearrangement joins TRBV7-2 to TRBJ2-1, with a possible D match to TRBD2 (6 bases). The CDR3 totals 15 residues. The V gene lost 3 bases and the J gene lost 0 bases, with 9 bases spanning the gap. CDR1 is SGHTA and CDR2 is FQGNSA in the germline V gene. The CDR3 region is CASSFLTSSYNEQFF. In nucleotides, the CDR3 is TGTGCCAGCAGCTTCCTGACTAGCTCCTACAATGAGCAGTTCTTC.

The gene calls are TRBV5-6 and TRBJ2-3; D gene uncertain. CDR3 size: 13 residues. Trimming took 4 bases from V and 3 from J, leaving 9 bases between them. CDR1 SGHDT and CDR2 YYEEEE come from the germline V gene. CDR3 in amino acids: CASSPKGTDTQYF. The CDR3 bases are TGTGCCAGCAGCCCGAAAGGGACAGATACGCAGTATTTT.

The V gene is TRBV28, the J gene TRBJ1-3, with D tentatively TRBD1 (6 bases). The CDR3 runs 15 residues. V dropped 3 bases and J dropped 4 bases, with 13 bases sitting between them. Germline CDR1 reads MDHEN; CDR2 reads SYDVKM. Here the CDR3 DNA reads TGTGCCAGCAGTTTTCTGGGGGCGCGGGGAAACACCATATATTTT. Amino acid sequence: CASSFLGARGNTIYF.

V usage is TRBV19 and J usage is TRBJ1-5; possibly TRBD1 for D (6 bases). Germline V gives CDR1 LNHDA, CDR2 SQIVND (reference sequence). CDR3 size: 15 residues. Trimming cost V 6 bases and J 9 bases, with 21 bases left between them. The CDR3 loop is CASRPNGGRGGPQHF. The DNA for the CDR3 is TGTGCCAGTAGACCGAACGGCGGCAGGGGCGGGCCCCAGCATTTT.

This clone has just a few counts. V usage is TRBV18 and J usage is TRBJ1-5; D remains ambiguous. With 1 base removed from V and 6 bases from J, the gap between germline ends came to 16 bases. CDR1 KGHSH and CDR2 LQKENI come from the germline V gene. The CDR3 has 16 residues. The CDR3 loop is CASSPRREGMSQPQHF. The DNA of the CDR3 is TGTGCCAGCTCACCACGGCGGGAAGGGATGTCTCAGCCCCAGCATTTT.

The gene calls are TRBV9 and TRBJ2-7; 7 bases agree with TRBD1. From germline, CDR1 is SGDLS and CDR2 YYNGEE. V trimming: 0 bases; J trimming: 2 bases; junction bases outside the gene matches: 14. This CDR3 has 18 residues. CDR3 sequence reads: CASSVGLGPQGKAYEQYF. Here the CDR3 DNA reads TGTGCCAGCAGCGTAGGGTTAGGACCACAGGGGAAGGCCTACGAGCAGTACTTC.

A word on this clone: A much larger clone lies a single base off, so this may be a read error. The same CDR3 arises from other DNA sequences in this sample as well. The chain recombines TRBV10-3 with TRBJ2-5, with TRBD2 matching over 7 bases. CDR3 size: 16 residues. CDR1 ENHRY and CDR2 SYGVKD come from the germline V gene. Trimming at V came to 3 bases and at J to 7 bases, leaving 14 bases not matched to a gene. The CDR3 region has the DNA TGTGCCATCAGTGAACCGAGAACCGGGGTAGCGGGGACCCAGTACTTC. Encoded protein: CAISEPRTGVAGTQYF.

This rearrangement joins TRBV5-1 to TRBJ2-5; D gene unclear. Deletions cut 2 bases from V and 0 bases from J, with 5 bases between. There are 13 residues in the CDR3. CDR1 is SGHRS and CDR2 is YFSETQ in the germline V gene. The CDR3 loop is CASSFGHQETQYF. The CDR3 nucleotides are TGCGCCAGCAGCTTCGGACACCAAGAGACCCAGTACTTC. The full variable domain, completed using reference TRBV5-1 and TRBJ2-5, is KAGVTQTPRYLIKTRGQQVTLSCSPISGHRSVSWYQQTPGQGLQFLFEYFSETQRNKGNFPGRFSGRQFSNSRSEMNVSTLELGDSALYLCASSFGHQETQYFGPGTRLLVL.

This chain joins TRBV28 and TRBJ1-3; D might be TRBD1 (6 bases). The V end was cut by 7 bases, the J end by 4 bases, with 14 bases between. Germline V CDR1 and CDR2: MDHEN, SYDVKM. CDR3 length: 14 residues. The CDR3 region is CASTMGGHGNTIYF. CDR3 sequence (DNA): TGTGCCAGCACCATGGGGGGGCACGGAAACACCATATATTTT.

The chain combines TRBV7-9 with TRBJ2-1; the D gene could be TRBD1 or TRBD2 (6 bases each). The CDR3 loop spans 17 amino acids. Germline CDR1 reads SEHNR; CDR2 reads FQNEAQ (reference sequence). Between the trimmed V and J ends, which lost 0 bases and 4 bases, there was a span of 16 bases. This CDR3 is CASSLAGAGRSYNEQFF. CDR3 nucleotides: TGTGCCAGCAGCTTAGCGGGGGCGGGAAGGTCGTACAATGAGCAGTTCTTC.

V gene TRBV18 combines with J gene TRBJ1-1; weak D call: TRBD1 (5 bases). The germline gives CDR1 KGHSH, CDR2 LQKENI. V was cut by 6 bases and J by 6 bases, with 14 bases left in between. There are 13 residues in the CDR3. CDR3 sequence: CASSQSQGAEAFF. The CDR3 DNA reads TGTGCCAGCTCCCAATCCCAGGGAGCTGAAGCTTTCTTT.

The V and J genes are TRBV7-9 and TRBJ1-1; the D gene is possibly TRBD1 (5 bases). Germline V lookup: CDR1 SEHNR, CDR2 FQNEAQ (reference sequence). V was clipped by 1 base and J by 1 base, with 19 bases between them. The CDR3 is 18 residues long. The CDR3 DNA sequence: TGTGCCAGCAGCTTAGGTGATTCAGGGTTAGCAGGGAACACTGAAGCTTTCTTT. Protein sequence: CASSLGDSGLAGNTEAFF.

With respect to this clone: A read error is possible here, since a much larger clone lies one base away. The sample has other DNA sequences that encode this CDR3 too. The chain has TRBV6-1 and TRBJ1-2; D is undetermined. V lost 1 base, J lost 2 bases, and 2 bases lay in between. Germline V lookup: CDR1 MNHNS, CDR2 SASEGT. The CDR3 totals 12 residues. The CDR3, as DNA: TGTGCCAGCAGTGAAGGAAACTATGGCTACACCTTC. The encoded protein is CASSEGNYGYTF.

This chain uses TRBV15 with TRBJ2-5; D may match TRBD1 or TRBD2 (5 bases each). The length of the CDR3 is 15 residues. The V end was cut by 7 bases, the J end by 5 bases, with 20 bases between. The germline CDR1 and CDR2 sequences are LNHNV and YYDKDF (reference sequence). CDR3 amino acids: CATNKRAGMGETQYF. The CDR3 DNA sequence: TGTGCCACCAATAAGAGGGCAGGGATGGGGGAGACCCAGTACTTC.

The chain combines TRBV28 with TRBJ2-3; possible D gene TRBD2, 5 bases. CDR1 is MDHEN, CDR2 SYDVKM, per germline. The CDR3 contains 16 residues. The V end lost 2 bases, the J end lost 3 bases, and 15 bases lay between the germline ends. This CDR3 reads CASSLRRGLGTDTQYF. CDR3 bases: TGTGCCAGCAGTTTACGTCGAGGGTTAGGTACAGATACGCAGTATTTT.

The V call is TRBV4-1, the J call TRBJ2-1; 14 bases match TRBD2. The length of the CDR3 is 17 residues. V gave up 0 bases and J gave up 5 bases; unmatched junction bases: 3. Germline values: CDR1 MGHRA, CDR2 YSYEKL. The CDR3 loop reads CASSQEKGLAGDNEQFF. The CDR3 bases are TGCGCCAGCAGCCAAGAAAAGGGACTAGCGGGAGACAATGAGCAGTTCTTC.

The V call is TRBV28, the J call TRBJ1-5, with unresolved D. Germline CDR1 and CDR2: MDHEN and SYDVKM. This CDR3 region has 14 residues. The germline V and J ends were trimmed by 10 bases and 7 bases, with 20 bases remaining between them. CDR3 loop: CATQVFNPPQPQHF. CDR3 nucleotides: TGTGCCACCCAGGTCTTTAATCCTCCCCAGCCCCAGCATTTT.

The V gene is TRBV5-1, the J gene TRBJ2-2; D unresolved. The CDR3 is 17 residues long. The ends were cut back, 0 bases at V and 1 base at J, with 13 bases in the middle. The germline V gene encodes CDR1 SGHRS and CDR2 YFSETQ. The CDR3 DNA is TGCGCCAGCAGCTTGGCGGGTCGTAGCAGGAACACCGGGGAGCTGTTTTTT. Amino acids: CASSLAGRSRNTGELFF.

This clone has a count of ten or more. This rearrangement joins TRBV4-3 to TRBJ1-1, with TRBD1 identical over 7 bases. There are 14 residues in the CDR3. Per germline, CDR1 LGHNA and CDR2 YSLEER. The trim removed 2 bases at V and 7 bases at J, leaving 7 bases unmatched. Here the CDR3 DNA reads TGCGCCAGCAGCCAACTCGGGACAGAGCGTGAAGCTTTCTTT. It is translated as CASSQLGTEREAFF.

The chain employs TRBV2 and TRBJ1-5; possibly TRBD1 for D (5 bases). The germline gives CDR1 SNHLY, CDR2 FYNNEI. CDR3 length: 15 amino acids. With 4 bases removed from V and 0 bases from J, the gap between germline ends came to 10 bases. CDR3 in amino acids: CASSGTDNSNQPQHF. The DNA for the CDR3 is TGTGCCAGCAGTGGGACGGACAATAGCAATCAGCCCCAGCATTTT. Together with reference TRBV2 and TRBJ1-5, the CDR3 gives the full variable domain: EPEVTQTPSHQVTQMGQEVILRCVPISNHLYFYWYRQILGQKVEFLVSFYNNEISEKSEIFDDQFSVERPDGSNFTLKIRSTKLEDSAMYFCASSGTDNSNQPQHFGDGTRLSIL.

CDR3 sequence: CASSTFRTGQQPQHF. CDR3 sequence (DNA): TGTGCCAGTAGTACCTTCCGGACAGGGCAACAGCCCCAGCATTTT. The chain employs TRBV19 and TRBJ1-5, with 8 bases identical to TRBD1. The V and J ends lost 4 bases and 7 bases, in that order; junction bases with no gene match: 9. In germline, CDR1 is LNHDA, CDR2 SQIVND (reference sequence). This CDR3 spans 15 amino acids.